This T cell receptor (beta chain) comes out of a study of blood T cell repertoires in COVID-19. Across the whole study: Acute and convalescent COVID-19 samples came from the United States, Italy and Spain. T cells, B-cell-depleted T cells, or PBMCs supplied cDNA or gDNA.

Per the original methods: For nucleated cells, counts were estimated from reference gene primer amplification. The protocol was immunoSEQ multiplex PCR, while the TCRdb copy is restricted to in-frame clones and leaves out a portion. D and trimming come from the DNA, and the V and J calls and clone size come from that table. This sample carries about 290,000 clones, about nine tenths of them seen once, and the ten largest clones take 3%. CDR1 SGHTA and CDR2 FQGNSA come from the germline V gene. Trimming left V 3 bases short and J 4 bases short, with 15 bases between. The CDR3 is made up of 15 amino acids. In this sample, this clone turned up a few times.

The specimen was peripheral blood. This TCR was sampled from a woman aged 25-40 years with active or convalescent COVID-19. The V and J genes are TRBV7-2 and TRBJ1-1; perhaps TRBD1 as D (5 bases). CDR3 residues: CASSFGDRGSTEAFF. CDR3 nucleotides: TGTGCCAGCAGCTTCGGGGATCGGGGGAGCACTGAAGCTTTCTTT.